A single sample is the source of the 9 T cell receptor beta chains below, sequenced in a study of T cells in Graves' hyperthyroidism and ophthalmopathy. Using RNA transcripts as the source, TCR beta CDR3 regions were amplified. Primed by the HTBI set, a first-round RT-PCR was run on the TCR CDR3. From the multiplex PCR reads, TCRdb called clonotypes with MiXCR, one entry per CDR3 protein. The sample has 550,000 to 650,000 distinct CDR3 sequences, 14% seen once. The material sequenced was blood. These receptor sequences come from a woman aged 40 to 50 with Graves' hyperthyroidism.

In this sample, this clonotype turned up many times. The genes are TRBV27 and TRBJ2-1; TRBD2 matches 8 bases. From germline, CDR1 is MNHEY and CDR2 SMNVEV (reference sequence). The CDR3 contains 15 residues. V lost 7 bases, J lost 2 bases, and 7 bases stayed unmatched. The CDR3 region has the DNA TGTGCCAGCAATAAAGCGGGAGCAGCCTACAATGAGCAGTTCTTC. Its protein product is CASNKAGAAYNEQFF.

This clonotype was seen only a few times. J is TRBJ2-2 and V is TRBV6-1; 10 positions match TRBD2. The junction had 10 bases not matched to a gene; V was cut back by 3 bases and J by 6 bases. CDR1 MNHNS and CDR2 SASEGT come from the germline V gene. There are 17 residues in the CDR3. This chain's CDR3 is CASSDTAGGPGAGELFF. In DNA form, the CDR3 reads TGTGCCAGCAGTGATACAGCGGGAGGGCCGGGGGCCGGGGAGCTGTTTTTT.

This clonotype was seen at least ten times. The rearrangement links TRBV2 to TRBJ1-1; 8 bases fit TRBD1. The V gene end was trimmed by 6 bases and the J gene end by 6 bases; junction bases not matched to a gene: 9. Per germline, CDR1 SNHLY and CDR2 FYNNEI. The CDR3 spans 14 residues. For the CDR3, the DNA is TGTGCCAGCAGGGGACAGGTAGCGAATGCTGAAGCTTTCTTT. It specifies CASRGQVANAEAFF.

V usage is TRBV4-2 and J usage is TRBJ2-5; 8 nucleotides align to TRBD2. Germline lookup yields CDR1 LGHNA and CDR2 YNFKEQ. After removal of 0 bases from V and 3 bases from J, the junction contained 9 bases not matched to a gene. The CDR3 totals 17 residues. The CDR3 nucleotides are TGTGCCAGCAGCCAAGATTCCGCCGGGGGGGTTGAAGAGACCCAGTACTTC. Residues: CASSQDSAGGVEETQYF.

This sequence joins TRBV5-1 and TRBJ1-4; D call uncertain. V lost 4 bases and J lost 0, with 13 bases in between. Germline V CDR1 and CDR2: SGHRS, YFSETQ. CDR3 length equals 16 residues. The CDR3 bases are TGCGCCAGCAGCCGCCACGACTGGACAACTAATGAAAAACTGTTTTTT. It encodes CASSRHDWTTNEKLFF.

This clonotype was detected ten times or more. The J gene is TRBJ1-1, the V gene TRBV28, with D tentatively TRBD1 (5 bases). In germline, CDR1 is MDHEN, CDR2 SYDVKM. CDR3 length equals 17 residues. Deletions cut 2 bases from V and 5 bases from J, with 21 bases between. For the CDR3, the DNA is TGTGCCAGCAGTTTAAAGTGGCAGGGATCTATGGAAACTGAAGCTTTCTTT. This gives the protein CASSLKWQGSMETEAFF.

This clonotype occurred a few times. The V call is TRBV12-3 or TRBV12-4, the J call TRBJ2-4; D ambiguous. V was clipped by 3 bases and J by 0 bases, with 6 bases between them. The CDR3 spans 14 residues. The DNA of the CDR3 is TGTGCCAGCAGTTTTCAAATAGCCAAAAACATTCAGTACTTC. This translates into CASSFQIAKNIQYF.

This clonotype was observed a handful of times. The CDR3 coding sequence is TGTGCCAGCAGTTTAGGACTAGCGGGAGGGCCCGGACGAGATACGCAGTATTTT. Protein product: CASSLGLAGGPGRDTQYF. The rearrangement uses TRBV28 and TRBJ2-3, with 15 bases that match TRBD2. Per germline, CDR1 MDHEN and CDR2 SYDVKM. The V segment lost 2 bases and the J segment 5 bases; nucleotides outside the gene matches: 8. The CDR3 runs to 18 residues.

This clonotype has ten or more counts. This rearrangement joins TRBV24-1 to TRBJ2-2; 11 nucleotides agree with TRBD2. The trim removed 8 bases at V and 4 bases at J, leaving 8 bases unmatched. CDR3 length equals 16 residues. The germline CDR1 and CDR2 sequences are KGHDR and SFDVKD. The CDR3 DNA sequence: TGTGCCACCAAAACTAGCGGGAGCGTCGGCACCGGGGAGCTGTTTTTT. This encodes CATKTSGSVGTGELFF.